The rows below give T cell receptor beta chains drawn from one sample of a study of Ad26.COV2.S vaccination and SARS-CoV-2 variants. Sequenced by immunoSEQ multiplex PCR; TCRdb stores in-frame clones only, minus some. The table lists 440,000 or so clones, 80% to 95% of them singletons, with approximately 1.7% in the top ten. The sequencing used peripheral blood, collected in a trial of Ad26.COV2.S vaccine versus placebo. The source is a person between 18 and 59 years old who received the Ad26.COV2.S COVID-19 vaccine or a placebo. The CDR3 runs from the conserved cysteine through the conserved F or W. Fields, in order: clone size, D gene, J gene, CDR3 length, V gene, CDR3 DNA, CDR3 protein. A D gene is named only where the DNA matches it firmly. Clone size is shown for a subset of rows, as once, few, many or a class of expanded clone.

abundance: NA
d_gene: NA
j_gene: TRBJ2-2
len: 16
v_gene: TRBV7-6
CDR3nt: TGTGCCAGCAGCTTTCAGCCGTCGGGGGACACCGGGGAGCTGTTTTTT
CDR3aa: CASSFQPSGDTGELFF

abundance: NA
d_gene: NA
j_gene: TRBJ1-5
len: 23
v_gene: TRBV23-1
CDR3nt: TGCGCCAGCAGCAAAGGGTCCGGGACACCGAAGGGCCGGTGCGCGGTCGAAAATCAGCCCCAGCATTTT
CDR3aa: CASSKGSGTPKGRCAVENQPQHF

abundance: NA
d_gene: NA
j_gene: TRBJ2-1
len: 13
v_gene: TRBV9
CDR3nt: TGTGCCAGCAGCGTAGAGAGTCGGTCAGTGGTGTTCTTC
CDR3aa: CASSVESRSVVFF

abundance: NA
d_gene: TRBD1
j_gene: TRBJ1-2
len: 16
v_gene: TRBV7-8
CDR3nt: TGTGCCAGCAGCTTAAAAATCGGGACAGGGTTCTATGGCTACACCTTC
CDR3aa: CASSLKIGTGFYGYTF

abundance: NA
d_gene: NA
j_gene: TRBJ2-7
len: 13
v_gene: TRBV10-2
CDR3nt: TGCGCCAGCAAGACAGCCCCCTCCTACGAGCAGTACTTC
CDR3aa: CASKTAPSYEQYF

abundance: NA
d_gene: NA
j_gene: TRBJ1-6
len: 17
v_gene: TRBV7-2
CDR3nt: TGTGCCAGCAGCTTAAGGGACAATTTGGTCTATAATTCACCCCTCCACTTT
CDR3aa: CASSLRDNLVYNSPLHF

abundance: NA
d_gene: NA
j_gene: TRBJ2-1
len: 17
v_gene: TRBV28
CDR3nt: TGTGCCAGCACAAGAACCGGGGTTTACGGCTCCTACAATGAGCAGTTCTTC
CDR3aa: CASTRTGVYGSYNEQFF

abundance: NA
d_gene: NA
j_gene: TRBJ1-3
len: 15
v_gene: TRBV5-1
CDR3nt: TGCGCCAGCAGGACGGGGGGGTCCTCTGGAAACACCATATATTTT
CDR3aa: CASRTGGSSGNTIYF

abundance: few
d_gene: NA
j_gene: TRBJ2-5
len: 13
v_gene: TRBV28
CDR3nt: TGTGCCAGCAGTTTATCCCACCCGGAGACCCAGTACTTC
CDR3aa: CASSLSHPETQYF

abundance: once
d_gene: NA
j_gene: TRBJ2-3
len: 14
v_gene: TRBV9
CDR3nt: TGTGCCAGCAGCGGTAGCGGACCGGGAGATACGCAGTATTTT
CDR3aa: CASSGSGPGDTQYF

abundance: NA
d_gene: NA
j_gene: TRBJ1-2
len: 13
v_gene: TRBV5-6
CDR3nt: TGTGCCAGCAGCTTGGTGAGGGTTGGGGGCTACACCTTC
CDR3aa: CASSLVRVGGYTF

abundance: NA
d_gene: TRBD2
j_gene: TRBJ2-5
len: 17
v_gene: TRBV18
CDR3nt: TGTGCCAGCTCACCCTATACCGCGGGGGGGAGCCAAGAGACCCAGTACTTC
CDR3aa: CASSPYTAGGSQETQYF

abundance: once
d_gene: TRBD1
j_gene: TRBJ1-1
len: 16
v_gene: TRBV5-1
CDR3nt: TGCGCCAGCAGCTTGGGGACAGGGCGTTCTAGCACTGAAGCTTTCTTT
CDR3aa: CASSLGTGRSSTEAFF

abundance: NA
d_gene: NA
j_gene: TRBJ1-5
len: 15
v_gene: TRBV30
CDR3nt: TGTGCCTGGAGTGTTGGGGCAGCGGGCGGTCAGCCCCAGCATTTT
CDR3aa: CAWSVGAAGGQPQHF

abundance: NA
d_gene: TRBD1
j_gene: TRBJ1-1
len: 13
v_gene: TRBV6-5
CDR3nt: TGTGCCAGCGTGGACAGGGTCGCGACTGAAGCTTTCTTT
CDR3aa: CASVDRVATEAFF

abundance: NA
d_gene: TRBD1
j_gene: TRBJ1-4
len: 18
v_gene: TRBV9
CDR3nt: TGTGCCAGCAGCGTAGTGGGACAGGGGGGTCCAACTAATGAAAAACTGTTTTTT
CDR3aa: CASSVVGQGGPTNEKLFF

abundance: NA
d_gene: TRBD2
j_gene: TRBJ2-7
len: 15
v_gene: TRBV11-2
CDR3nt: TGTGCCAGCAGCTTAGGGACTAGGAGCTCCTACGAGCAGTACTTC
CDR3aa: CASSLGTRSSYEQYF

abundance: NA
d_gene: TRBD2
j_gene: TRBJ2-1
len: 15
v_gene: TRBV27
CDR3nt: TGTGCCAGCAGTTTATGGGGGGGGACCTACAATGAGCAGTTCTTC
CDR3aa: CASSLWGGTYNEQFF

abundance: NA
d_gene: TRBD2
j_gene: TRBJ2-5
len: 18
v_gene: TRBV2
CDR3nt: TGTGCCAGCAGTGAAATAGGGTTGGACAGCGGGGGGGCAGAGACCCAGTACTTC
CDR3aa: CASSEIGLDSGGAETQYF

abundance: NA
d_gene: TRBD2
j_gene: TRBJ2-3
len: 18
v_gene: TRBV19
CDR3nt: TGTGCCAGTAGTATGACTAGCGGGGGCCCCATTATCACAGATACGCAGTATTTT
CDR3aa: CASSMTSGGPIITDTQYF

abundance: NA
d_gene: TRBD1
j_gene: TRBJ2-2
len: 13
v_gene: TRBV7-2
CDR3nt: TGTGCCAGCGGGGACAGGCACACCGGGGAGCTGTTTTTT
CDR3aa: CASGDRHTGELFF

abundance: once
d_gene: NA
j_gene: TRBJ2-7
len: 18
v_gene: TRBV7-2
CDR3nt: TGTGCCAGCAGCCCGGCTATAGGGCTAGCGCTCGATTACCCGCCGCAGTACTTC
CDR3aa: CASSPAIGLALDYPPQYF

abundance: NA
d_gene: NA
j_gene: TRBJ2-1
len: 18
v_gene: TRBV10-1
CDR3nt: TGCGCCAGCAGTGAGTCCCGGACCCGGGGATGGTCCTACAATGAGCAGTTCTTC
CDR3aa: CASSESRTRGWSYNEQFF

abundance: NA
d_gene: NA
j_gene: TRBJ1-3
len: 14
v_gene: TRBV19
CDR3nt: TGTGCCACCCAGGACGTCGGTAAGGGAAACACCATATATTTT
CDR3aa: CATQDVGKGNTIYF

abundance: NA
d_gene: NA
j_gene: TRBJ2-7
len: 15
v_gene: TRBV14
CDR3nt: TGTGCCAGCAGCCATGCCGGGGACTCCTACTACGAGCAGTACTTC
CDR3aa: CASSHAGDSYYEQYF

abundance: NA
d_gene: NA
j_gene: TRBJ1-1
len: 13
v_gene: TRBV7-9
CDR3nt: TGTGCCAGCAGCTTGCAGGGGAACACTGAAGCTTTCTTT
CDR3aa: CASSLQGNTEAFF

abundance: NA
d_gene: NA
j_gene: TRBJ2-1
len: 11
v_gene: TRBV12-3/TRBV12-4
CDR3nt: TGTGCCAGCAGTTTAGTGGATGAGCAGTTCTTC
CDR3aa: CASSLVDEQFF

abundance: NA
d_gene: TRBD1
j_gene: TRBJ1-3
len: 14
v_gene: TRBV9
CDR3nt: TGTGCCAGCGGACAGGCGAGCTCTGGAAACACCATATATTTT
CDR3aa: CASGQASSGNTIYF

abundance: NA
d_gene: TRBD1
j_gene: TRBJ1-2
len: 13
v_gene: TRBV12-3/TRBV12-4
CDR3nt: TGTGCCAGCAGTTTAGGGACAGGGTATGGCTACACCTTC
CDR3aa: CASSLGTGYGYTF

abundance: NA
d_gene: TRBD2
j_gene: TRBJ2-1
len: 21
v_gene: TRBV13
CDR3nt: TGTGCCAGCAGCTTAGTGAGGAGGGACAACGGGGTAGCGGGGGCCTACAATGAGCAGTTCTTC
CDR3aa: CASSLVRRDNGVAGAYNEQFF

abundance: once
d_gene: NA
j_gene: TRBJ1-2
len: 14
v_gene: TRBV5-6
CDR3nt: TGTGCCAGCAGCTTGCTCCACAGCCTTTATGGCTACACCTTC
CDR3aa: CASSLLHSLYGYTF

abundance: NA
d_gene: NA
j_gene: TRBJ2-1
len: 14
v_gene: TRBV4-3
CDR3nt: TGCGCCAGCAGCCCAGGTCCGAGGGGCAATGAGCAGTTCTTC
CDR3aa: CASSPGPRGNEQFF

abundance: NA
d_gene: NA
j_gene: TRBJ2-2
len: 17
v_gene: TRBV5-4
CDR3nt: TGTGCCAGCAGCTTGGAGGCCTTAGAGTGGGGCGCCGGGGAGCTGTTTTTT
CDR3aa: CASSLEALEWGAGELFF

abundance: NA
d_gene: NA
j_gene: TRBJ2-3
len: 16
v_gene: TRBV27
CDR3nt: TGTGCCAGCAGTTTCCAACGACGGGACTCCACAGATACGCAGTATTTT
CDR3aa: CASSFQRRDSTDTQYF

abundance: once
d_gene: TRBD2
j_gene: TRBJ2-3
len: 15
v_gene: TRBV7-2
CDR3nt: TGTGCCAGCAGCTTAGGGCGGGGGTACACAGATACGCAGTATTTT
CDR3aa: CASSLGRGYTDTQYF